Below, one T cell receptor beta chain is given with its context. A second PCR, run for about 6 to 12 cycles, used a sample-barcoded 5' primer plus a J-beta primer mix. Each cDNA molecule was tagged by a template-switch adaptor that had 12 random nucleotides. Using its own MiXCR run on the 5' RACE reads, TCRdb lists one record per CDR3 protein. The sample lists 890,000 or so distinct CDR3 sequences, about 59% occurring once. The sample belongs to a study of blood T cells in healthy people across ages. This CDR3 contains 13 residues. V was clipped by 1 base and J by 5 bases, with 11 bases between them. Germline values: CDR1 DFQATT, CDR2 SNEGSKA (reference sequence).

This TCR derives from a man in his thirties or forties in good health. This chain links TRBV20-1 with TRBJ1-1; D call uncertain. Material for sequencing was blood. The CDR3 sequence is CSARVQWETEAFF. CDR3 nucleotides: TGCAGTGCTAGAGTTCAGTGGGAAACTGAAGCTTTCTTT.